The TCR beta chain described here comes from a study of T-cell memory formation after mild COVID-19. Overall study: The two donors had largely donor-specific TCR clusters. Study conclusions and caveats: CD4+ contracting clones were mainly CM and EM; CD8+ ones, EMRA. Cross-reactive memory apparently joined, as some responding clones appeared in pre-infection memory.

This clonotype was seen a handful of times. Its cognate antigen is unknown. TCRdb re-derived calls from the 5' RACE reads in MiXCR, one entry per CDR3 protein. The sample carries about 610,000 distinct CDR3 sequences, 17% recorded once. Germline loops: CDR1 LGHNA, CDR2 YSLEER. The CDR3 covers 15 residues. Trimming left V 5 bases short and J 4 bases short, with 17 bases between. This TCR came from an adult woman who had mild COVID-19 (a few samples of this study predate the infection). Cell type and time point are not known. J is TRBJ1-1 and V is TRBV4-3; D not certain. Sequenced: PBMCs or a T cell subset sorted from them (not recorded which). CDR3 in amino acids: CASSKGWGLFTEAFF. The CDR3 coding sequence is TGCGCCAGCAGCAAAGGGTGGGGTTTGTTCACTGAAGCTTTCTTT.